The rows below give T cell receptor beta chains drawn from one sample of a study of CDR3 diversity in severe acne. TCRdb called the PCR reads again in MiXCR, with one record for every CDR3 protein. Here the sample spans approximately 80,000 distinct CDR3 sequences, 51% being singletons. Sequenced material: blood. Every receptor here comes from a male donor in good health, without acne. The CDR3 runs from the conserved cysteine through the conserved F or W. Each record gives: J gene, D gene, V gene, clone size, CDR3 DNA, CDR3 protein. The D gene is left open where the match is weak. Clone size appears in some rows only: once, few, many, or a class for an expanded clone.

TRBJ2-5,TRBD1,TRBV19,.,TGTGCCAGTAGTATCTTTCAGGGGGTAGAGACCCAGTACTTC,CASSIFQGVETQYF
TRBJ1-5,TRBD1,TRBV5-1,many,TGCGCCAGCAGCTTGGATCCAGGGGGGACTAATAGCAATCAGCCCCAGCATTTT,CASSLDPGGTNSNQPQHF
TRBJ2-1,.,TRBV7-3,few,TGTGCCAGCAGCTTCCCGGGTCCTGAGCAGTTCTTC,CASSFPGPEQFF
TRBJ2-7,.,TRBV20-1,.,TGCAATGCCAGCAGACAGGCCTACGGGCAGTACTTC,CNASRQAYGQYF
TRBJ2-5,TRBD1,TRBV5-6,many,TGTGCCAGCAGCTTTGGGGACAGGGGACGAGAGACCCAGTACTTC,CASSFGDRGRETQYF
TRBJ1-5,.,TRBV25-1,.,TGTGCCAGCAGTTTACGGCCGGTGGCGAATCAGCCCCAGCATTTT,CASSLRPVANQPQHF
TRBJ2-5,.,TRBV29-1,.,TGCAGCGGGGGGGTTGAAGAGACCCAGCACTTC,CSGGVEETQHF
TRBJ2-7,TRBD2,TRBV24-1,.,TGTGCCACCAGTGGGGCGGGGGCCTACGAGCAGTACTTC,CATSGAGAYEQYF
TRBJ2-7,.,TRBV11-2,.,TGTGCCAGCAGCTCCCTGGGGGGGGCAACCTACGAGCAGTACTTC,CASSSLGGATYEQYF
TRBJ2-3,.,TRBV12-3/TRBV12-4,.,TGTGCCAGCAGTTTTCGACAGAACAATGAGCAGTATTTT,CASSFRQNNEQYF
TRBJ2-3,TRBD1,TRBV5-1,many,TGCGCCAGCAGCTCGTCCGACAGGGTGGCAGATACGCAGTATTTT,CASSSSDRVADTQYF
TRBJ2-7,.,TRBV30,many,TGTGCCGGGTCAGGCGGCGCGCTGGGGGAGCAGTACTTC,CAGSGGALGEQYF
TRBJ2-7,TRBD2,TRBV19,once,TGTGCCACCTCCCGGCTAGCGGCCTCCTACGAGCAGTACTTC,CATSRLAASYEQYF
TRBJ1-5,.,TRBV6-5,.,TGTGCCAGCAGTTGGGCACAGGGTGACAATCAGCCCCAGCATTTT,CASSWAQGDNQPQHF
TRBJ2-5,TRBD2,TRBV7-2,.,TGTGCCAGCAGCCCATTAGCGGGGGGGCAAGAGACCCAGTACTTC,CASSPLAGGQETQYF
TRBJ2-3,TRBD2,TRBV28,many,TGTGCCAGCAGTTTATTAGGCGGGGGGGCCGGCACAGATACGCAGTATTTT,CASSLLGGGAGTDTQYF
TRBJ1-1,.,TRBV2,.,TGTGCCAGCAGTGAGCAGCGCATGAACACTGAAGCTTTCTTT,CASSEQRMNTEAFF
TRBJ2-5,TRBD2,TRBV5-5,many,TGTGCCAGCAGCCTCGGAGCGGGGGGGTACCAAGAGACCCAGTACTTC,CASSLGAGGYQETQYF
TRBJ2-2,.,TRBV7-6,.,TGTGCCAGCAGCCCCGGGGAGCTGTTTTTT,CASSPGELFF
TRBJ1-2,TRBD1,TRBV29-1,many,TGCAGCGTTGAAAGGGGACAGGGGGCTTATGGCTACACCTTC,CSVERGQGAYGYTF
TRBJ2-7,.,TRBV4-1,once,TGCGCCAGCAGCCAAGCCCTAGCGCCCACCTACGAGCAGTACTTC,CASSQALAPTYEQYF
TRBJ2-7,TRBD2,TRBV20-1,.,TGCAGTGCTAGAGGGACCCCCGCTAGCGGGAGCCACGAGCAGTACTTC,CSARGTPASGSHEQYF
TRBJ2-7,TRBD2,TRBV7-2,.,TGTGCCAGCAGCTTATCAACGGGACTAGCGGGAGACGAGCAGTACTTC,CASSLSTGLAGDEQYF
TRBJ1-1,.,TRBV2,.,TGTGCCAGCAGCTCCTACCGTCCGACAGCCATGAACACTGAAGCTTTCTTT,CASSSYRPTAMNTEAFF
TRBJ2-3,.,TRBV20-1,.,TGCAGCAGCCAGGGGGGAGGGAGAACAGATACGCAGTATTTT,CSSQGGGRTDTQYF
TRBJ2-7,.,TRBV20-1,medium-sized,TGCAGTGCTAACATAATCTACGAGCAGTACTTC,CSANIIYEQYF
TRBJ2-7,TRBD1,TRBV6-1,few,TGTGCCAGCAGAGGGGGACAGGCCTCCTACGAGCAGTACTTC,CASRGGQASYEQYF
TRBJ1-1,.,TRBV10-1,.,TGCGCCAGCAGTACACAGGGTACCACTGAAGCTTTCTTT,CASSTQGTTEAFF
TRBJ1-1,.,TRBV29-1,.,TGCAGCGTTGAGGGGAACAGTGGAGCTTTCTTT,CSVEGNSGAFF
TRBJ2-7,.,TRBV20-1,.,TGCAGTGCTAGAAGTGAACTCACCGCCCACGAGCAGTACTTC,CSARSELTAHEQYF
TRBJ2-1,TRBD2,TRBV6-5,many,TGTGCCAGCAGTCTCTCGACTAGCGGGAGGGGTTACAATGAGCAGTTCTTC,CASSLSTSGRGYNEQFF
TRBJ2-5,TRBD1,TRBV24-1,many,TGTGCCACCAGTGATCTAGAACAGGGGAACTCTCTAGAGACCCAGTACTTC,CATSDLEQGNSLETQYF
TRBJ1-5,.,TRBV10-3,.,TGTGCCATCAGTGAGAGCCGGGCCAGCGATGGCAATCAGCCCCAGCATTTT,CAISESRASDGNQPQHF
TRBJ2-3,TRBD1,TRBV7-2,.,TGTGCCAGCAGCTTCCCGAGGACAGGGGGTAACACAGGTACGCAGTATTTT,CASSFPRTGGNTGTQYF
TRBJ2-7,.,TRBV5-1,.,TGTGCCAGCAGCTTGTTGGACAGTACCGGGGAGCTGTACTTC,CASSLLDSTGELYF
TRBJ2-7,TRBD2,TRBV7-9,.,TGTGCCAGCAGGTCCGGACTAGCGGGATCCTACGAGCAGTACTTC,CASRSGLAGSYEQYF
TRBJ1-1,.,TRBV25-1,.,TGTGCCAGCAGCTCAGACAGGAGATCGGCTGAAGCTTTCTTT,CASSSDRRSAEAFF
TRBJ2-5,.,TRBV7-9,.,TGTGCCAGCAGCTTACTGGTGGTCCGGGAGACCCAGTACTTC,CASSLLVVRETQYF
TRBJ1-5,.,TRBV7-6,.,TGTGCCAGCAGCCTATTGTCTCAGCCCCAGCATTTT,CASSLLSQPQHF
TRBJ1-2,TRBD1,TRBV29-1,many,TGCAGCGTTGAAGGAGGAGGGGGCTGGGGCTACACCTTC,CSVEGGGGWGYTF
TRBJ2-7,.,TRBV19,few,TGTGCCAGCAGTTCCTGGGCTGAGCAGTACTTC,CASSSWAEQYF
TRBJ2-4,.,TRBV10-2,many,TGCGCCAGCAGTGAGTCGGGGGGAATAGCCAAAAACATTCAGTACTTC,CASSESGGIAKNIQYF
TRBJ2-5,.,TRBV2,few,TGTGCCAGCGCGGTGGGGGAGACCCAGTACTTC,CASAVGETQYF
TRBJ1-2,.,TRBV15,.,TGTGCCACCAGCAGAGATCTTGGGAGCTCGAACTATGGCTACACCTTC,CATSRDLGSSNYGYTF
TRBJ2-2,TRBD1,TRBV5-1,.,TGCGCCGGCAGCTTCGGACAGGGGGGGCCACCCGGGGAGCTGTTTTTT,CAGSFGQGGPPGELFF
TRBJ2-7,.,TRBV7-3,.,TGCGCCAGCAGCTCCGAGGAGCGGTCCCCTTTTTACGAGCAGTACTTC,CASSSEERSPFYEQYF
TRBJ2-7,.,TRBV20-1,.,TGCAGTGCTAGTCAACAGGGAAACGAGCAGTACTTC,CSASQQGNEQYF
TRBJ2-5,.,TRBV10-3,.,TGTGCCATCAGCACATTATCGGACAGGGAACCTAGCGGGGAAGAGACCCAGTACTTC,CAISTLSDREPSGEETQYF
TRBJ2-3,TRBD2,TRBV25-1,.,TGTGCCAGCAGTGAAGGGACTAGCGGGGACTTCACAGATACGCAGTATTTT,CASSEGTSGDFTDTQYF
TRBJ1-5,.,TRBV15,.,TGTGCCACCAGCAGAGATCGAGCGGGGGCGTCCCTTACGCAGCATTTT,CATSRDRAGASLTQHF
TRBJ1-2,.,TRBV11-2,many,TGTGCCAGCAACCTCCGGGCCGGTGCCAGCTATGGCTACACCTTC,CASNLRAGASYGYTF
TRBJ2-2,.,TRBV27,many,TGTGCCAGCAGGTCCTTGCAGGGTGGCACCGGGGAGCTGTTTTTT,CASRSLQGGTGELFF
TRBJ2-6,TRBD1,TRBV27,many,TGTGCCAGCAGTGGGACAGTCGGGGCCAACGTCCTGACTTTC,CASSGTVGANVLTF